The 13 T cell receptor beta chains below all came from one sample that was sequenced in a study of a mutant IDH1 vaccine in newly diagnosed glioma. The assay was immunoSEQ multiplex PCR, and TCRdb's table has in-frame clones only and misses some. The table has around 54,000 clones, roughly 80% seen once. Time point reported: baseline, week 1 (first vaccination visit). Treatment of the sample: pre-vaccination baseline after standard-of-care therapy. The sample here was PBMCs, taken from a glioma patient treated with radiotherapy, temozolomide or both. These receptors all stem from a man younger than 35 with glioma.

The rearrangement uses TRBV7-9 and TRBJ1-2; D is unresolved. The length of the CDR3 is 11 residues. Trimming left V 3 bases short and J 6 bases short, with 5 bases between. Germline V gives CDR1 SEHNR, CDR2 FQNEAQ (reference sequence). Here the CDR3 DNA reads TGTGCCAGCAGCTTGGTAGATGGCTACACCTTC. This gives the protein CASSLVDGYTF.

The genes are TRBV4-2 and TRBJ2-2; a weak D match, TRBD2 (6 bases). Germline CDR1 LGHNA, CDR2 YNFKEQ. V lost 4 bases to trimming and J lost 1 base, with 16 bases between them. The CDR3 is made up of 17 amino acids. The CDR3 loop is CASSRKPRLENTGELFF. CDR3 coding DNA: TGTGCCAGCAGCCGAAAACCCAGACTAGAGAACACCGGGGAGCTGTTTTTT.

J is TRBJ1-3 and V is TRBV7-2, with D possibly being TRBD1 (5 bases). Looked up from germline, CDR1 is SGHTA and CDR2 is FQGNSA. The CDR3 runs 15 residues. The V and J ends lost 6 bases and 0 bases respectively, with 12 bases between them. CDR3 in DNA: TGTGCCAGCAGTACCGGAACAGGCTCTGGAAACACCATATATTTT. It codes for CASSTGTGSGNTIYF.

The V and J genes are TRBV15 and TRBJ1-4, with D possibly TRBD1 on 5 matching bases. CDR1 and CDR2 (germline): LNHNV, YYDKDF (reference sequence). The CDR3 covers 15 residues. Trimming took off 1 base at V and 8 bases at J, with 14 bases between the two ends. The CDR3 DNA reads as TGTGCCACCAGCAGAGTTTGGGGGATCCGGGAAAAACTGTTTTTT. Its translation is CATSRVWGIREKLFF.

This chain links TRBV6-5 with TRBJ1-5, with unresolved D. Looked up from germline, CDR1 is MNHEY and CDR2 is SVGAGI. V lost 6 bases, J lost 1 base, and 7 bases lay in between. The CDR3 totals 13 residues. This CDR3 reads CASRVGSNQPQHF. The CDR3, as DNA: TGTGCCAGCAGGGTGGGGAGCAATCAGCCCCAGCATTTT.

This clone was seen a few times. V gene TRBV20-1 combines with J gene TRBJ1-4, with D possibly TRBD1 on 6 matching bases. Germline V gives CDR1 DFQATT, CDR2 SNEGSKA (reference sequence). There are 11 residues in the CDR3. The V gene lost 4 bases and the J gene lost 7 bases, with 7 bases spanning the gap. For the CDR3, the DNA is TGCAGTGCTATGGACAGTGAAAAACTGTTTTTT. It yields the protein CSAMDSEKLFF.

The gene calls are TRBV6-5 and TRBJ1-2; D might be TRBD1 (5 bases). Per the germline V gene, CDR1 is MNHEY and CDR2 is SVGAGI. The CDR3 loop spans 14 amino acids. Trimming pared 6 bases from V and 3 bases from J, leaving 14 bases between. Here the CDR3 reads CASSPHRTYYGYTF. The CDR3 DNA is TGTGCCAGCAGCCCGCACCGGACATACTATGGCTACACCTTC.

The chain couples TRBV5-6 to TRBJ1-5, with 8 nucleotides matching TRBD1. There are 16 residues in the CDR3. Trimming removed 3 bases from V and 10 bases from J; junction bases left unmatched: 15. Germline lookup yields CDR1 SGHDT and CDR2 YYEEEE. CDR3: CASSYKTGAARGPQHF. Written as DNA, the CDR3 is TGTGCCAGCAGCTATAAGACAGGGGCCGCCCGAGGTCCCCAGCATTTT.

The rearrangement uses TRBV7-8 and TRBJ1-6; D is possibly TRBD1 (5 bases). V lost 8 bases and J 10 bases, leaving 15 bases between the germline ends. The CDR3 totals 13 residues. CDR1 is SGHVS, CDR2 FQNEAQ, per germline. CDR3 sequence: CASGKGAASPLHF. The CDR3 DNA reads TGTGCCAGCGGGAAAGGGGCGGCATCACCCCTCCACTTT.

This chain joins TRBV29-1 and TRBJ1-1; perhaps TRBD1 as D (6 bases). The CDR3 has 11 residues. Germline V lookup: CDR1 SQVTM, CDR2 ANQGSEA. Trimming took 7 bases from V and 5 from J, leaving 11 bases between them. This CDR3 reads CSGQGHTEAFF. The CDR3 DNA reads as TGCAGCGGTCAGGGGCATACTGAAGCTTTCTTT.

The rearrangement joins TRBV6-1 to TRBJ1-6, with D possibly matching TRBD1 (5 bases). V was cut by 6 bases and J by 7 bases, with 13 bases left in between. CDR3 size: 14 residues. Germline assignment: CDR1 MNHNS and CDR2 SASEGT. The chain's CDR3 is CASRGEVPNSPLHF. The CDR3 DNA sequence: TGTGCCAGCAGGGGGGAGGTCCCAAATTCACCCCTCCACTTT.

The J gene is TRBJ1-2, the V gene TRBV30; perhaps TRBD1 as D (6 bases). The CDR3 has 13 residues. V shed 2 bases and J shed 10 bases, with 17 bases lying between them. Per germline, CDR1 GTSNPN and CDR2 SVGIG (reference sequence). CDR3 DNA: TGTGCCTGGAGTCCTCTTCTAGGGGGGGACTACACCTTC. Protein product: CAWSPLLGGDYTF.

The CDR3 region is CATSREWRDTQYF. DNA for the CDR3: TGTGCCACCAGCAGAGAATGGAGGGATACGCAGTATTTT. The V gene is TRBV15, the J gene TRBJ2-3; perhaps TRBD2 as D (5 bases). Trimming took 0 bases from V and 6 from J, leaving 7 bases between them. Germline V gene sequence: CDR1 LNHNV, CDR2 YYDKDF (reference sequence). The CDR3 has 13 residues. Full variable domain (remainder filled in from reference TRBV15 and TRBJ2-3): DAMVIQNPRYQVTQFGKPVTLSCSQTLNHNVMYWYQQKSSQAPKLLFHYYDKDFNNEADTPDNFQSRRPNTSFCFLDIRSPGLGDTAMYLCATSREWRDTQYFGPGTRLTVL.